This T cell receptor beta chain was obtained from a study of regulatory T cells in long-lasting Graves disease. Investigators prepared the TCR beta libraries by applying iRepertoire HTBI primers and Arm-PCR of CDR3 regions. TCRdb reprocessed the multiplex PCR reads via MiXCR and lists one record per CDR3 protein. The sample holds 300,000 to 450,000 distinct CDR3 sequences, 15% seen once. Study conclusions and caveats: Persistent Graves' patients possessed reduced TCR diversity relative to recently diagnosed ones.

This clonotype came up many times. Antigen: not known. Time point in this sample: newly diagnosed GD, antithyroid drugs for less than 3 months. From RNA extracted from PBMCs, the TCR library was made. About 10 milliliters of peripheral blood were taken and placed in EDTA tubes. This receptor was obtained from a female donor with Graves disease. The sample was peripheral blood mononuclear cells (PBMCs), taken at new diagnosis, from a patient treated with antithyroid drugs.

This CDR3 is CASKEGYNEQFF. The DNA of the CDR3 is TGTGCCAGCAAAGAAGGCTACAATGAGCAGTTCTTC. The chain uses TRBV6-1 and TRBJ2-1; unclear D gene. V was cut by 7 bases and J by 3 bases, with 7 bases left in between. The CDR3 is made up of 12 amino acids. CDR1 MNHNS and CDR2 SASEGT come from the germline V gene.